The 20 T cell receptor beta chains below were found in one sample sequenced in a study of somatic mutations in cytotoxic T cells in rheumatoid arthritis. Assay used: immunoSEQ multiplex PCR; TCRdb lists only in-frame clones, some missing. Of roughly 20,000 clones in the sample, 68% were seen once. The sequencing sample was made of CD8+ T cells sorted from blood. The receptor set was obtained from an adult with rheumatoid arthritis.

The V call is TRBV11-2, the J call TRBJ2-7, with TRBD2 matching over 13 bases. The germline V gene encodes CDR1 SGHAT and CDR2 FQNNGV. The CDR3 is 15 amino acids. The trim removed 5 bases at V and 5 bases at J, leaving 6 bases unmatched. In DNA form, the CDR3 reads TGTGCCAGCAGCCCATTGACTAGCGGGGGGAACGAGCAGTACTTC. It specifies CASSPLTSGGNEQYF. The entire variable domain, with the rest obtained from reference TRBV11-2 and TRBJ2-7, is as follows: EAGVAQSPRYKIIEKRQSVAFWCNPISGHATLYWYQQILGQGPKLLIQFQNNGVVDDSQLPKDRFSAERLKGVDSTLKIQPAKLEDSAVYLCASSPLTSGGNEQYFGPGTRLTVT.

The chain uses TRBV9 and TRBJ2-7, with TRBD2 as a possible D gene (5 bases). The V gene's germline CDR1 is SGDLS and CDR2 YYNGEE. There are 13 residues in the CDR3. Trimming cost V 2 bases and J 4 bases, with 10 bases left between them. The CDR3 DNA follows: TGTGCCAGCAGCGTCAACGGCGGGTACGAGCAGTACTTC. As protein: CASSVNGGYEQYF. The full variable domain, its missing parts supplied by reference TRBV9 and TRBJ2-7, is DSGVTQTPKHLITATGQRVTLRCSPRSGDLSVYWYQQSLDQGLQFLIQYYNGEERAKGNILERFSAQQFPDLHSELNLSSLELGDSALYFCASSVNGGYEQYFGPGTRLTVT.

This clone is medium-sized within its sample. The chain couples TRBV25-1 to TRBJ1-6; D is undetermined. The CDR3 length is 13 residues. The V gene's germline CDR1 is MGHDK and CDR2 SYGVNS. The germline V and J ends were trimmed by 10 bases and 3 bases, with 10 bases remaining between them. In DNA, the CDR3 is TGTGCCACCCAGGTGAACTATAATTCACCCCTCCACTTT. Translation gives CATQVNYNSPLHF. Full variable domain (remainder filled in from reference TRBV25-1 and TRBJ1-6): EADIYQTPRYLVIGTGKKITLECSQTMGHDKMYWYQQDPGMELHLIHYSYGVNSTEKGDLSSESTVSRIRTEHFPLTLESARPSHTSQYLCATQVNYNSPLHFGNGTRLTVT.

The rearrangement links TRBV9 to TRBJ2-7; 10 bases are shared with TRBD1. V was clipped by 4 bases and J by 3 bases; unmatched bases: 4. The CDR3 has 14 amino acids. Germline values: CDR1 SGDLS, CDR2 YYNGEE. Here the CDR3 reads CASSPRTGGYEQYF. CDR3 in DNA: TGTGCCAGCAGCCCACGGACAGGGGGCTACGAGCAGTACTTC.

CDR3 sequence (DNA): TGTGCCAGCAGTTTATCACCTAGCCGATATGACGAGCAGTACTTC. Translated, it gives CASSLSPSRYDEQYF. V and J are TRBV27 and TRBJ2-7; TRBD2 is a possible D gene (5 bases). The V gene lost 0 bases and the J gene lost 5 bases, with 14 bases spanning the gap. Looked up from germline, CDR1 is MNHEY and CDR2 is SMNVEV (reference sequence). CDR3 size: 15 residues.

The chain carries TRBV7-9 and TRBJ1-1; D not resolved. Trimming stripped 1 base from V and 0 bases from J, with 6 bases between. The length of the CDR3 is 14 residues. The V gene's germline CDR1 is SEHNR and CDR2 FQNEAQ (reference sequence). CDR3 bases: TGTGCCAGCAGCTTAGTGGCGCTGAACACTGAAGCTTTCTTT. Translated: CASSLVALNTEAFF.

This chain uses TRBV15 with TRBJ2-3, with D possibly being TRBD2 (5 bases). Trimming left V 0 bases short and J 3 bases short, with 16 bases between. This CDR3 region has 17 residues. The germline gives CDR1 LNHNV, CDR2 YYDKDF (reference sequence). CDR3 residues: CATSRDVGVLQTDTQYF. In nucleotides, the CDR3 is TGTGCCACCAGCAGAGATGTCGGGGTTTTGCAAACAGATACGCAGTATTTT.

This clone was counted only a few times. The J gene is TRBJ2-7, the V gene TRBV14, with a possible D match to TRBD2 (6 bases). Germline V lookup: CDR1 SGHDN, CDR2 FVKESK. Deletions cut 5 bases from V and 3 bases from J, with 14 bases between. The CDR3 totals 14 residues. CDR3 protein: CASSVARGSYEQYF. For the CDR3, the DNA is TGTGCCAGCAGCGTCGCCCGGGGGAGCTACGAGCAGTACTTC.

J is TRBJ2-5 and V is TRBV7-9; D uncertain. V lost 5 bases to trimming and J lost 0 bases, with 10 bases between them. The CDR3 consists of 14 residues. Germline V lookup: CDR1 SEHNR, CDR2 FQNEAQ (reference sequence). In DNA, the CDR3 is TGTGCCAGCAGCCAGAGTAGGGACCAAGAGACCCAGTACTTC. Translation gives CASSQSRDQETQYF.

This sequence joins TRBV13 and TRBJ2-5, with D possibly TRBD1 on 5 matching bases. This CDR3 contains 14 residues. The germline V gene encodes CDR1 PRHDT and CDR2 FYEKMQ (reference sequence). Trimming removed 2 bases at V and 1 base at J, with 8 bases between. CDR3 sequence reads: CASSLRGLQETQYF. In DNA, the CDR3 is TGTGCCAGCAGCTTAAGGGGTCTCCAAGAGACCCAGTACTTC.

CDR3 loop: CASSSLGTGAGNTIYF. In nucleotides, the CDR3 is TGTGCCAGCAGTTCCCTCGGGACAGGCGCGGGAAACACCATATATTTT. The rearrangement joins TRBV28 to TRBJ1-3; TRBD1 matches at 8 bases. This CDR3 has 16 residues. In germline, CDR1 is MDHEN, CDR2 SYDVKM. Germline trimming cut 4 bases from V and 4 bases from J; bases unmatched to any gene: 9.

The rearrangement uses TRBV10-3 and TRBJ2-1; 9 bases align to TRBD1. Germline CDR1 ENHRY, CDR2 SYGVKD. Trimming cost V 2 bases and J 8 bases; bases outside gene matches: 4. This CDR3 region has 14 residues. The CDR3 sequence: CAISEKQGAYEQFF. The DNA of the CDR3 is TGTGCCATCAGTGAGAAACAGGGGGCTTATGAGCAGTTCTTC.

This clone was detected only a few times. The genes are TRBV19 and TRBJ1-1, with 8 positions matching TRBD1. V shed 1 base, J shed 3 bases, and the junction held 4 bases outside the gene matches. The length of the CDR3 is 15 residues. In germline, CDR1 is LNHDA, CDR2 SQIVND (reference sequence). As DNA, the CDR3 is TGTGCCAGTAGTATAGGGAACAGGGGGTACACTGAAGCTTTCTTT. Translation gives CASSIGNRGYTEAFF. The whole variable domain, remainder taken from reference TRBV19 and TRBJ1-1, is DGGITQSPKYLFRKEGQNVTLSCEQNLNHDAMYWYRQDPGQGLRLIYYSQIVNDFQKGDIAEGYSVSREKKESFPLTVTSAQKNPTAFYLCASSIGNRGYTEAFFGQGTRLTVV.

The rearrangement uses TRBV6-6 and TRBJ1-1, with D uncertain. From germline, CDR1 is MNHNY and CDR2 SVGAGI (reference sequence). The CDR3 has 13 amino acids. V was shortened by 6 bases and J by 0 bases, with 8 bases between the two germline ends. This CDR3 is CASRSHMNTEAFF. The CDR3 region has the DNA TGTGCCAGCAGGTCCCACATGAACACTGAAGCTTTCTTT.

The chain joins TRBV2 to TRBJ2-3; weak D call: TRBD2 (5 bases). CDR3 length: 14 residues. V shed 7 bases and J shed 2 bases, with 13 bases lying between them. Germline V gene sequence: CDR1 SNHLY, CDR2 FYNNEI. The CDR3 DNA reads as TGTGCCAGCAACGAGGGTAGGGACACAGATACGCAGTATTTT. Amino acids: CASNEGRDTDTQYF.

This chain connects TRBV4-3 to TRBJ2-1, with D unclear. V lost 2 bases to trimming and J lost 4 bases, with 12 bases between them. This CDR3 is 15 amino acids long. CDR1 and CDR2 from the germline V gene are LGHNA and YSLEER. CDR3 in DNA: TGCGCCAGCAGCCAAAGTCCCCTAGGGTACAATGAGCAGTTCTTC. Protein: CASSQSPLGYNEQFF.

The chain has TRBV5-1 and TRBJ2-3, with D tentatively TRBD2 (7 bases). This CDR3 spans 15 amino acids. V was cut by 1 base and J by 1 base, with 10 bases left in between. The germline V gene encodes CDR1 SGHRS and CDR2 YFSETQ. DNA for the CDR3: TGCGCCAGCAGCTTGCGGGGGGCCGGCACAGATACGCAGTATTTT. It translates to CASSLRGAGTDTQYF.

CDR3 protein: CASSPTSGGALYEQFF. The CDR3 region has the DNA TGTGCCAGCAGCCCGACTAGCGGGGGGGCTTTATATGAGCAGTTCTTC. The chain joins TRBV7-8 to TRBJ2-1, with 14 bases identical to TRBD2. After removal of 5 bases from V and 8 bases from J, the junction contained 8 bases not matched to a gene. In germline, CDR1 is SGHVS, CDR2 FQNEAQ. The CDR3 has 16 amino acids.

The V call is TRBV5-6, the J call TRBJ1-3; D might be TRBD1 (6 bases). Germline V gene lookup returns CDR1 SGHDT and CDR2 YYEEEE. The CDR3 is 17 amino acids. V was trimmed by 0 bases and J by 0 bases, leaving 13 bases between them. CDR3 DNA sequence: TGTGCCAGCAGCTTGGCACCCTGGACAGACTCTGGAAACACCATATATTTT. Amino acid sequence: CASSLAPWTDSGNTIYF.

The V and J genes are TRBV7-9 and TRBJ1-1; a possible D gene is TRBD1 (6 bases). This CDR3 spans 15 amino acids. Germline CDR1 SEHNR, CDR2 FQNEAQ (reference sequence). With 3 bases removed from V and 8 bases from J, the gap between germline ends came to 19 bases. CDR3 sequence (DNA): TGTGCCAGCAGCTTCGGGTGGGGGGGCCGGTTGGAAGCTTTCTTT. Residues: CASSFGWGGRLEAFF.